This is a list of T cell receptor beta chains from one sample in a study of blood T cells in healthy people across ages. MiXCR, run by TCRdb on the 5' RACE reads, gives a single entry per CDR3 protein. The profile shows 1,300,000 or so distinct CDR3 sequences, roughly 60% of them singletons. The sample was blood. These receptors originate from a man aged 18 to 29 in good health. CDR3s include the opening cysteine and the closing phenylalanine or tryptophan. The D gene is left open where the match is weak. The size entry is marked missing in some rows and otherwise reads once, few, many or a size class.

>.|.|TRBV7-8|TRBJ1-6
TGTGCCAGCAGCTTAGGGGGGGGGAGGGAAAGTAATTCACCCCTCCACTTT
CASSLGGGRESNSPLHF
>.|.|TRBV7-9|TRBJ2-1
TGTGCCAGCAGCCCCACGGAGGGAGGCCACAATGAGCAGTTCTTC
CASSPTEGGHNEQFF
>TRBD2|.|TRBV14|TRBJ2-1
TGTGCCAGCAGCCACATCCCCGGGACTAGCGGGAGAAGTGAGCAGTTCTTC
CASSHIPGTSGRSEQFF
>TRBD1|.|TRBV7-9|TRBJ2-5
TGTGCCAGCAGCACAGGGACAGGGGGACCCACACTTGTTCAAGAGACCCAGTACTTC
CASSTGTGGPTLVQETQYF
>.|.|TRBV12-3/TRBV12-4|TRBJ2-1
TGTGCCAGCAGTGTTAGTCGGCATGAGCAGTTCTTC
CASSVSRHEQFF
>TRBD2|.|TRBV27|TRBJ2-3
TGTGCCACCGCCCCCCGACTAGCGTATAGCACAGATACGCAGTATTTT
CATAPRLAYSTDTQYF
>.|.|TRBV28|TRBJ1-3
TGTGCCAGTGTAGCCCGGAGGGGCTCTGGAAACACCATATATTTT
CASVARRGSGNTIYF
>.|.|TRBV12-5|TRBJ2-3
TGTGCTAGTGGTTTGGCAGGGACGGGTTCCACAGATACGCAGTATTTT
CASGLAGTGSTDTQYF
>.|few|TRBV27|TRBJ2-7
TGTGCCAGCAGCGAAATGGGCGGAACCGACTCCTACGAGCAGTACTTC
CASSEMGGTDSYEQYF
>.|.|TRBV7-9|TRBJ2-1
TGTGCCAGCAGCTTAGCATTTGAGGCAGTGGGGTACAATGAGCAGTTCTTC
CASSLAFEAVGYNEQFF
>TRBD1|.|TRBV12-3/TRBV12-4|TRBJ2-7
TGTGCCAGCAGTTCCCGGACAGGGGGGGATAACGAGCAGTACTTC
CASSSRTGGDNEQYF
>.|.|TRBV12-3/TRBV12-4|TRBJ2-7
TGTGCCAGCAGTCCCGAGTCAGTCCTCGAGCAGTACTTC
CASSPESVLEQYF
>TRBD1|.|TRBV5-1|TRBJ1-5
TGCGCCGGCAGCTTGGCACCGACAGGGAGCAATCAGCCCCAGCATTTT
CAGSLAPTGSNQPQHF
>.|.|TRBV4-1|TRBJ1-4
TGCGCCAGCAGCCAGGACCATTATGAAAAACTGTTTTTT
CASSQDHYEKLFF
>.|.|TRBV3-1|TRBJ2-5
TGTGCCAGCAGCCAAGGGTCCGGGACGAAGACCCAGTACTTC
CASSQGSGTKTQYF
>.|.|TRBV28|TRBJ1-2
TGTGCCAGCAGTTTCTGGGACTATGGCTACACCTTC
CASSFWDYGYTF
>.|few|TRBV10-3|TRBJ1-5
TGTGCCATCAGACAGGGCGGCAGCAATCAGCCCCAGCATTTT
CAIRQGGSNQPQHF
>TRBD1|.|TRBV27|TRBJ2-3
TGTGCCAGCAGTTGGGCAGGGGGTAAAGATACGCAGTATTTT
CASSWAGGKDTQYF
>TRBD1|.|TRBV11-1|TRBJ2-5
TGTGCCAGCAGCAGTCGGACAGGGGACGAGACCCAGTACTTC
CASSSRTGDETQYF
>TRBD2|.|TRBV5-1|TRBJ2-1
TGCGCCAGCAGCTCCGGACTAGCGGGGGCGGATGAGCAGTTCTTC
CASSSGLAGADEQFF